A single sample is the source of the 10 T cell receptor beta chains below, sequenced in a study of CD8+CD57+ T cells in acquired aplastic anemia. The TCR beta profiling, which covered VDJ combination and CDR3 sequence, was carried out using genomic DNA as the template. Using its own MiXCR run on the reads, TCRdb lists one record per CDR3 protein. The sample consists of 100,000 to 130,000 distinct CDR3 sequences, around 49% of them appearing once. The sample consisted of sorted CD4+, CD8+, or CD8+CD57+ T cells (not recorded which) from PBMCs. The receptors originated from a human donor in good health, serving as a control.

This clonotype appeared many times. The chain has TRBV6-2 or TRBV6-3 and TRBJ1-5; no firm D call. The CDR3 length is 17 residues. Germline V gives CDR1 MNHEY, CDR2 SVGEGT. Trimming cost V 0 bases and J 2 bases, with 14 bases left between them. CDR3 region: CASSYSHLLRGNQPQHF. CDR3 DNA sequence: TGTGCCAGCAGTTACTCCCACCTGCTGCGCGGCAATCAGCCCCAGCATTTT.

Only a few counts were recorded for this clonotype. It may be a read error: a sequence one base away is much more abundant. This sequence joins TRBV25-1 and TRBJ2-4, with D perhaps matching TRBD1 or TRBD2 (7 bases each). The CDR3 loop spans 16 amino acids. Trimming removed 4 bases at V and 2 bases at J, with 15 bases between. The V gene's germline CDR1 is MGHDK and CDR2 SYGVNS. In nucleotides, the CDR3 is TGTGCCAGCAGTGGGGGGGGCAGGGGGACCAAAAACATTCAGTACTTC. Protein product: CASSGGGRGTKNIQYF.

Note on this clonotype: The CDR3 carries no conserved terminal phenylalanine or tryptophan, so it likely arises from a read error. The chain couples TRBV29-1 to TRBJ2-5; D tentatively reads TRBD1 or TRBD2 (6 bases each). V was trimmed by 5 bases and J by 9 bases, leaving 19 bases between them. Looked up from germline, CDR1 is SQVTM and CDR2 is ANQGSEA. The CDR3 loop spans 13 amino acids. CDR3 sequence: CSVFVGGQEAQYS. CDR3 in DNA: TGCAGCGTTTTTGTGGGGGGCCAGGAGGCCCAGTACTCC.

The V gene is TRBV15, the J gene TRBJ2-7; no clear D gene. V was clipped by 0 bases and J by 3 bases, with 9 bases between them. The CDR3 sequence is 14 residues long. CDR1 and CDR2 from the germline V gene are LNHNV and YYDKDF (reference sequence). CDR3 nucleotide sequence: TGTGCCACCAGCAGAGATACGCAGATCTACGAGCAGTACTTC. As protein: CATSRDTQIYEQYF.

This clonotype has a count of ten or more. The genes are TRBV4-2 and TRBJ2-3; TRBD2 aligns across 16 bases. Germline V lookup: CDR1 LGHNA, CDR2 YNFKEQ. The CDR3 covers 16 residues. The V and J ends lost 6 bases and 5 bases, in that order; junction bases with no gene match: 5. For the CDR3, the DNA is TGTGCCAGCAGTCCCGGGACTAGCGGGGGGGAAGATACGCAGTATTTT. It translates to CASSPGTSGGEDTQYF.

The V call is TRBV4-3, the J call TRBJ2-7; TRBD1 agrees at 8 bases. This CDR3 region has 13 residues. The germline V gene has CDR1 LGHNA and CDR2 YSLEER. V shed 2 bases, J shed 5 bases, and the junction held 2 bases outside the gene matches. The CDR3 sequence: CASSQQGANEQYF. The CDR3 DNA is TGCGCCAGCAGCCAACAGGGGGCCAACGAGCAGTACTTC.

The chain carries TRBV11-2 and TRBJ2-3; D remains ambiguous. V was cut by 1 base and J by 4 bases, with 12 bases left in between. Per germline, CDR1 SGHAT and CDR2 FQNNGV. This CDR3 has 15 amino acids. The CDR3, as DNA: TGTGCCAGCAGCTTAGTGGCAGGCCAGTCAGATACGCAGTATTTT. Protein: CASSLVAGQSDTQYF.

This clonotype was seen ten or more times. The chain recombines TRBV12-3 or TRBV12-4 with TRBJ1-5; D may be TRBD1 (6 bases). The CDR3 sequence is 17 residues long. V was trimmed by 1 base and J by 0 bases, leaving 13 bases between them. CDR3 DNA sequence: TGTGCCAGCAGTTTAGAGGGGGGCCCATATAGCAATCAGCCCCAGCATTTT. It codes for CASSLEGGPYSNQPQHF.

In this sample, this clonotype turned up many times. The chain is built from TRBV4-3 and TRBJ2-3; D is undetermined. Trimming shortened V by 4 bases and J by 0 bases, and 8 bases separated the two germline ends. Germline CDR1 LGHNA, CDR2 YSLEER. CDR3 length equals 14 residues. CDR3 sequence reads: CASSPSSSTDTQYF. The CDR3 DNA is TGCGCCAGCAGCCCGTCGTCCAGCACAGATACGCAGTATTTT.

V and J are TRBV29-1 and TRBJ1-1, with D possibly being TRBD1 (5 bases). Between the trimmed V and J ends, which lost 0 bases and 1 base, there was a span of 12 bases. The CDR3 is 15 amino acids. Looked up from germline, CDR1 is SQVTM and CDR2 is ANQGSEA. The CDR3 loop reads CSVEEVGRANTEAFF. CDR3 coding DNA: TGCAGCGTTGAAGAAGTCGGCAGGGCGAACACTGAAGCTTTCTTT.